What follows are 14 T cell receptor beta chains derived from one specimen sequenced in a study of T cell responses to AZD1222 COVID-19 vaccine. The table came from immunoSEQ multiplex PCR; TCRdb's copy has only in-frame clones and leaves some out. The data show some 200,000 clones, with approximately 92% seen just once and 3.6% held by the top ten. Sequenced here: peripheral blood, sampled 28 days after the second dose of the MenACWY control vaccine. The source is an adult who received the MenACWY meningococcal vaccine as a control.

The chain combines TRBV14 with TRBJ2-1, with D perhaps being TRBD1 or TRBD2 (5 bases each). The V and J ends lost 4 bases and 6 bases respectively, with 19 bases between them. From germline, CDR1 is SGHDN and CDR2 FVKESK. This CDR3 spans 16 amino acids. The CDR3 sequence: CASSRTLGTALNEQFF. The CDR3 DNA reads as TGTGCCAGCAGCCGGACCCTTGGGACGGCACTCAATGAGCAGTTCTTC.

The chain's CDR3 is CASSSKGEGEQYF. CDR3 bases: TGTGCCAGCAGCTCAAAAGGGGAGGGCGAGCAGTACTTC. V is TRBV7-9 and J is TRBJ2-7, with 7 bases that match TRBD2. The CDR3 spans 13 residues. Germline V gene lookup returns CDR1 SEHNR and CDR2 FQNEAQ (reference sequence). V was clipped by 4 bases and J by 6 bases; unmatched bases: 6. The whole variable domain, remainder taken from reference TRBV7-9 and TRBJ2-7, is DTGVSQNPRHKITKRGQNVTFRCDPISEHNRLYWYRQTLGQGPEFLTYFQNEAQLEKSRLLSDRFSAERPKGSFSTLEIQRTEQGDSAMYLCASSSKGEGEQYFGPGTRLTVT.

This chain connects TRBV30 to TRBJ1-4, with a possible D match to TRBD1 (6 bases). This CDR3 has 14 amino acids. Looked up from germline, CDR1 is GTSNPN and CDR2 is SVGIG (reference sequence). The ends were cut back, 3 bases at V and 8 bases at J, with 16 bases in the middle. CDR3 region: CAWSGGGQLEKLFF. The DNA of the CDR3 is TGTGCCTGGAGCGGGGGGGGCCAGCTAGAAAAACTGTTTTTT. The whole variable domain, filled in from reference TRBV30 and TRBJ1-4, reads SQTIHQWPATLVQPVGSPLSLECTVEGTSNPNLYWYRQAAGRGLQLLFYSVGIGQISSEVPQNLSASRPQDRQFILSSKKLLLSDSGFYLCAWSGGGQLEKLFFGSGTQLSVL.

This chain links TRBV3-1 (or the pseudogene TRBV3-2) with TRBJ1-2, with D maybe TRBD1 (5 bases). V lost 4 bases and J 5 bases, leaving 17 bases between the germline ends. CDR3 length equals 15 residues. Looked up from germline, CDR1 is LGHDT and CDR2 is YNNKEL (reference sequence). As DNA, the CDR3 is TGTGCCAGCAGCCTCATCCTTGGGGGGTCTTATGGCTACACCTTC. This gives the protein CASSLILGGSYGYTF.

The rearrangement joins TRBV19 to TRBJ2-6; D perhaps matches TRBD2 (5 bases). With 7 bases removed from V and 2 bases from J, the gap between germline ends came to 9 bases. CDR1 is LNHDA and CDR2 is SQIVND in the germline V gene (reference sequence). CDR3 size: 14 residues. The CDR3 DNA is TGTGCCAGTAAGAAGGGAGCTGGGGCCAACGTCCTGACTTTC. Translated: CASKKGAGANVLTF.

On this clone: At one end, the junction sequence differs from germline, possibly due to a read error. The chain employs TRBV6-5 and TRBJ2-1, with TRBD2 identical over 9 bases. This CDR3 has 15 residues. Germline-derived CDR1 and CDR2 are MNHEY and SVGAGI. The CDR3 DNA is TGTGCCAGCAGCCGCGAGCGGCGGGAGGGCCAGGTTGCGGTCTTC. Translated: CASSRERREGQVAVF.

This chain connects TRBV4-2 to TRBJ2-7; D might be TRBD1 (5 bases). The V gene lost 3 bases and the J gene lost 2 bases, with 11 bases spanning the gap. Looked up from germline, CDR1 is LGHNA and CDR2 is YNFKEQ. The CDR3 contains 14 residues. Written as DNA, the CDR3 is TGTGCCAGCAGCCAGAACCAGGGTGCCTACGAGCAGTACTTC. It is translated as CASSQNQGAYEQYF.

The chain combines TRBV5-1 with TRBJ1-1; D gene uncertain. The CDR3 is 15 amino acids. CDR1 is SGHRS, CDR2 YFSETQ, per germline. With 7 bases removed from V and 0 bases from J, the gap between germline ends came to 16 bases. CDR3 coding DNA: TGCGCCAGCTCCCTCGAACCACGCATGAACACTGAAGCTTTCTTT. Translating gives CASSLEPRMNTEAFF. The full variable domain, rest sourced from reference TRBV5-1 and TRBJ1-1, is KAGVTQTPRYLIKTRGQQVTLSCSPISGHRSVSWYQQTPGQGLQFLFEYFSETQRNKGNFPGRFSGRQFSNSRSEMNVSTLELGDSALYLCASSLEPRMNTEAFFGQGTRLTVV.

The chain has TRBV7-9 and TRBJ1-4; no reliable D call. CDR3 length equals 12 residues. Germline lookup yields CDR1 SEHNR and CDR2 FQNEAQ (reference sequence). V gave up 5 bases and J gave up 7 bases, with 8 bases separating them. The CDR3 coding sequence is TGTGCCAGCAGCCCGGAAAGTGAAAAACTGTTTTTT. This gives the protein CASSPESEKLFF.

The genes are TRBV19 and TRBJ1-6; D ambiguous. Trimming shortened V by 3 bases and J by 6 bases, and 9 bases separated the two germline ends. Germline CDR1 is LNHDA and CDR2 is SQIVND (reference sequence). The CDR3 length is 14 residues. The CDR3 coding sequence is TGTGCCAGTAGTATCTGGCAGATTAATTCACCCCTCCACTTT. Residues: CASSIWQINSPLHF. Together with reference TRBV19 and TRBJ1-6, the CDR3 gives the full variable domain: DGGITQSPKYLFRKEGQNVTLSCEQNLNHDAMYWYRQDPGQGLRLIYYSQIVNDFQKGDIAEGYSVSREKKESFPLTVTSAQKNPTAFYLCASSIWQINSPLHFGNGTRLTVT.

The chain is built from TRBV27 and TRBJ2-2, with TRBD2 matching 10 bases. CDR1 is MNHEY, CDR2 SMNVEV, per germline (reference sequence). After removal of 6 bases from V and 6 bases from J, the junction contained 10 bases not matched to a gene. CDR3 length: 16 residues. The CDR3 protein is CASRPGASGSAGELFF. The CDR3 DNA reads as TGTGCCAGCAGACCCGGGGCTAGCGGGAGTGCCGGGGAGCTGTTTTTT.

The chain couples TRBV6-5 to TRBJ2-7, with 8 bases aligning to TRBD1. V shed 4 bases, J shed 6 bases, and the junction held 8 bases outside the gene matches. CDR1 is MNHEY, CDR2 SVGAGI, per germline. The CDR3 covers 14 residues. The CDR3 region has the DNA TGTGCCAGCAGTTCGAGGACAGGGAGCAGCGAGCAGTACTTC. This translates into CASSSRTGSSEQYF.

The chain has TRBV19 and TRBJ2-1, with 14 bases matching TRBD2. Germline CDR1 and CDR2: LNHDA and SQIVND (reference sequence). The CDR3 covers 17 residues. Trimming at V came to 4 bases and at J to 8 bases, leaving 10 bases not matched to a gene. The CDR3 nucleotides read TGTGCCAGTAGTAAAGGGACTAGCGGGAGTTCTCGTTATGAGCAGTTCTTC. Protein: CASSKGTSGSSRYEQFF. The full variable domain, completed using reference TRBV19 and TRBJ2-1, is DGGITQSPKYLFRKEGQNVTLSCEQNLNHDAMYWYRQDPGQGLRLIYYSQIVNDFQKGDIAEGYSVSREKKESFPLTVTSAQKNPTAFYLCASSKGTSGSSRYEQFFGPGTRLTVL.

A few counts support this clone. The V gene is TRBV7-2, the J gene TRBJ1-2; 10 nucleotides match TRBD1. The CDR3 sequence is 16 residues long. V lost 5 bases, J lost 0 bases, and 6 bases stayed unmatched. In germline, CDR1 is SGHTA, CDR2 FQGNSA. The CDR3 region is CASSPAGTGANYGYTF. The CDR3 nucleotides are TGTGCCAGCAGCCCAGCTGGGACAGGGGCTAACTATGGCTACACCTTC.